The 27 T cell receptor beta chains below all came from one sample that was sequenced in a study of control samples from healthy donors and cancer patients. Measured with immunoSEQ multiplex PCR; TCRdb has only the in-frame clones, and not every one. The sample has some 120,000 clones; under 95% are singletons. The sample was PBMCs. Receptors originate from a man aged 50 to 60 with head and neck cancer.

The chain has TRBV27 and TRBJ2-3, with D possibly TRBD2 on 5 matching bases. This CDR3 has 11 residues. The germline V and J ends were trimmed by 5 bases and 8 bases, with 8 bases remaining between them. Germline CDR1 reads MNHEY; CDR2 reads SMNVEV (reference sequence). CDR3 sequence: CASSPGSTQYF. The CDR3 coding sequence is TGTGCCAGCAGTCCGGGAAGTACGCAGTATTTT.

This clone was seen just once. The V call is TRBV10-3, the J call TRBJ2-2; TRBD1 aligns across 9 bases. The CDR3 runs to 14 residues. Germline V gives CDR1 ENHRY, CDR2 SYGVKD. V gave up 8 bases and J gave up 4 bases; unmatched junction bases: 5. The CDR3 is CAIRETGGTGELFF. In nucleotides, the CDR3 is TGTGCCATCCGGGAGACAGGGGGCACCGGGGAGCTGTTTTTT.

The gene calls are TRBV7-2 and TRBJ1-2; D possibly corresponds to TRBD1 (6 bases). The CDR3 totals 14 residues. V was pared by 3 bases and J by 1 base, with 9 bases between. In germline, CDR1 is SGHTA, CDR2 FQGNSA. CDR3 sequence: CASSFRDNNYGYTF. The CDR3 coding sequence is TGTGCCAGCAGCTTCCGGGACAATAACTATGGCTACACCTTC.

The CDR3 nucleotides read TGTGCCAGCAGTGGGGGGGTAGGCTACGAGCAGTACTTC. Its translation is CASSGGVGYEQYF. The rearrangement uses TRBV28 and TRBJ2-7; 7 bases line up with TRBD2. This CDR3 has 13 residues. CDR1 is MDHEN, CDR2 SYDVKM, per germline. V lost 5 bases and J lost 3; bases outside the gene matches: 4. Filled out from reference TRBV28 and TRBJ2-7, the complete variable domain reads DVKVTQSSRYLVKRTGEKVFLECVQDMDHENMFWYRQDPGLGLRLIYFSYDVKMKEKGDIPEGYSVSREKKERFSLILESASTNQTSMYLCASSGGVGYEQYFGPGTRLTVT.

The V call is TRBV6-4, the J call TRBJ2-3, with TRBD2 matching 10 bases. This CDR3 region has 15 residues. V dropped 6 bases and J dropped 2; count of bases not matched to a gene: 5. Germline values: CDR1 MRHNA, CDR2 SNTAGT. The CDR3 DNA is TGTGCCAGCAGCAGGCTAGCGGGGGACACAGATACGCAGTATTTT. It encodes CASSRLAGDTDTQYF.

V gene TRBV20-1 combines with J gene TRBJ1-1; no reliable D call. Trimming pared 3 bases from V and 1 base from J, leaving 6 bases between. This CDR3 contains 12 residues. CDR1 is DFQATT, CDR2 SNEGSKA, per germline (reference sequence). CDR3 coding DNA: TGCAGTGCTAGTCCGACGAACACTGAAGCTTTCTTT. As protein: CSASPTNTEAFF.

V usage is TRBV25-1 and J usage is TRBJ1-6; D might be TRBD1 (6 bases). This CDR3 spans 14 amino acids. Trimming removed 8 bases at V and 7 bases at J, with 15 bases between. Germline CDR1 is MGHDK and CDR2 is SYGVNS. The CDR3 region is CASSAGQSNSPLHF. The CDR3 coding sequence is TGTGCCAGCTCTGCTGGACAGAGCAATTCACCCCTCCACTTT.

The chain links TRBV18 to TRBJ2-7; 8 bases map to TRBD1. The CDR3 has 14 amino acids. Trimming removed 6 bases from V and 2 bases from J; junction bases left unmatched: 6. Germline CDR1 reads KGHSH; CDR2 reads LQKENI. CDR3 in DNA: TGTGCCAGCTCCCTAAGGACAGGGCCCTACGAGCAGTACTTC. Translated: CASSLRTGPYEQYF.

V is TRBV28 and J is TRBJ1-6, with D tentatively TRBD1 (6 bases). The CDR3 totals 12 residues. V was clipped by 10 bases and J by 5 bases, with 9 bases between them. Germline lookup yields CDR1 MDHEN and CDR2 SYDVKM. The CDR3 loop reads CAIGGHNSPLHF. In nucleotides, the CDR3 is TGTGCCATCGGGGGCCATAATTCACCCCTCCACTTT.

The chain uses TRBV28 and TRBJ2-2, with D unresolved. From germline, CDR1 is MDHEN and CDR2 SYDVKM. CDR3 length: 13 amino acids. V lost 8 bases, J lost 0 bases, and 7 bases lay in between. Here the CDR3 reads CASDGPNTGELFF. CDR3 sequence (DNA): TGTGCCAGCGACGGCCCGAACACCGGGGAGCTGTTTTTT.

V gene TRBV6-6 combines with J gene TRBJ1-2; D is perhaps TRBD1 (6 bases). The V end lost 0 bases, the J end lost 6 bases, and 14 bases lay between the germline ends. The CDR3 length is 15 residues. Germline V gene lookup returns CDR1 MNHNY and CDR2 SVGAGI (reference sequence). Here the CDR3 reads CASSYSFPRGNGYTF. CDR3 nucleotide sequence: TGTGCCAGCAGTTACTCTTTTCCTAGGGGGAATGGCTACACCTTC.

The J gene is TRBJ2-5, the V gene TRBV7-3, with D perhaps TRBD1 (5 bases). Germline V gives CDR1 SGHTA, CDR2 FQGTGA. V lost 3 bases and J lost 3, with 11 bases in between. There are 14 residues in the CDR3. The CDR3 reads CASSLTVPKETQYF. CDR3 bases: TGTGCCAGCAGCTTGACAGTACCAAAAGAGACCCAGTACTTC.

This chain joins TRBV28 and TRBJ2-7; D is perhaps TRBD1 or TRBD2 (5 bases each). The CDR3 extends over 15 amino acids. Germline CDR1 and CDR2: MDHEN and SYDVKM. V lost 1 base and J 5 bases, leaving 15 bases between the germline ends. The DNA of the CDR3 is TGTGCCAGCAGTTTATTCTCAGGGAGTGGGGACGAGCAGTACTTC. It specifies CASSLFSGSGDEQYF.

This clone occurred once. This chain's CDR3 is CAGAPRQGNYGYTF. CDR3 coding DNA: TGTGCCGGAGCCCCCCGACAGGGCAACTATGGCTACACCTTC. The J gene is TRBJ1-2, the V gene TRBV6-6, with 7 positions matching TRBD1. This CDR3 has 14 residues. The germline V gene has CDR1 MNHNY and CDR2 SVGAGI (reference sequence). Trimming at V came to 11 bases and at J to 2 bases, leaving 11 bases not matched to a gene.

The chain has TRBV13 and TRBJ1-2, with D perhaps TRBD1 (6 bases). This CDR3 comprises 17 residues. The germline V and J ends were trimmed by 3 bases and 3 bases, with 20 bases remaining between them. The V gene's germline CDR1 is PRHDT and CDR2 FYEKMQ (reference sequence). This CDR3 is CASSFGPGTFADYGYTF. CDR3 bases: TGTGCCAGCAGCTTTGGGCCTGGGACATTCGCCGACTATGGCTACACCTTC. Based on the CDR3 plus reference TRBV13 and TRBJ1-2, the full variable domain is AAGVIQSPRHLIKEKRETATLKCYPIPRHDTVYWYQQGPGQDPQFLISFYEKMQSDKGSIPDRFSAQQFSDYHSELNMSSLELGDSALYFCASSFGPGTFADYGYTFGSGTRLTVV.

The V call is TRBV29-1, the J call TRBJ1-2; D perhaps matches TRBD1 (5 bases). V was cut by 0 bases and J by 5 bases, with 10 bases left in between. Germline V gives CDR1 SQVTM, CDR2 ANQGSEA. The CDR3 consists of 13 residues. The CDR3 loop is CSVEETEKYGYTF. The CDR3 coding sequence is TGCAGCGTTGAAGAGACAGAAAAGTATGGCTACACCTTC. The whole variable domain, filled in from reference TRBV29-1 and TRBJ1-2, reads SAVISQKPSRDICQRGTSLTIQCQVDSQVTMMFWYRQQPGQSLTLIATANQGSEATYESGFVIDKFPISRPNLTFSTLTVSNMSPEDSSIYLCSVEETEKYGYTFGSGTRLTVV.

V is TRBV3-1 (or the pseudogene TRBV3-2) and J is TRBJ1-1; the match to TRBD1 covers 9 bases. CDR1 is LGHDT, CDR2 YNNKEL, per germline (reference sequence). V lost 8 bases and J lost 6; bases outside the gene matches: 10. This CDR3 is 14 amino acids long. CDR3 region: CASAEVTGGPEAFF. The CDR3 region has the DNA TGTGCCAGCGCTGAGGTCACAGGGGGCCCTGAAGCTTTCTTT.

The chain has TRBV7-3 and TRBJ2-1; a weak D match, TRBD2 (6 bases). CDR1 is SGHTA and CDR2 is FQGTGA in the germline V gene. The V and J ends lost 5 bases and 4 bases respectively, with 15 bases between them. This CDR3 has 15 amino acids. DNA for the CDR3: TGTGCCAGCAGCCCCCCCGGGACTGTATACAATGAGCAGTTCTTC. Encoded protein: CASSPPGTVYNEQFF.

V usage is TRBV27 and J usage is TRBJ1-1; weak D call: TRBD1 (6 bases). There are 12 residues in the CDR3. Germline V gene data show CDR1 as MNHEY and CDR2 as SMNVEV (reference sequence). The germline V and J ends were trimmed by 3 bases and 8 bases, with 10 bases remaining between them. The CDR3 loop reads CASSFITGEAFF. The CDR3 nucleotides read TGTGCCAGCAGTTTTATAACAGGGGAAGCTTTCTTT.

CDR3 in amino acids: CASSFHRVGDYEQYF. CDR3 in DNA: TGTGCCAGCAGTTTTCACAGGGTAGGGGACTACGAGCAGTACTTC. This rearrangement joins TRBV6-5 to TRBJ2-7; the D gene is possibly TRBD1 (6 bases). Germline CDR1 and CDR2: MNHEY and SVGAGI. The CDR3 contains 15 residues. The V end was cut by 4 bases, the J end by 3 bases, with 16 bases between.

The J gene is TRBJ2-6, the V gene TRBV13; D gene unclear. Trimming left V 0 bases short and J 0 bases short, with 3 bases between. The CDR3 sequence is 15 residues long. CDR1 and CDR2 from the germline V gene are PRHDT and FYEKMQ (reference sequence). The CDR3 loop reads CASSLGGSGANVLTF. The CDR3 nucleotides read TGTGCCAGCAGCTTAGGGGGCTCTGGGGCCAACGTCCTGACTTTC. Full variable domain (outside the CDR3, taken from reference TRBV13 and TRBJ2-6): AAGVIQSPRHLIKEKRETATLKCYPIPRHDTVYWYQQGPGQDPQFLISFYEKMQSDKGSIPDRFSAQQFSDYHSELNMSSLELGDSALYFCASSLGGSGANVLTFGAGSRLTVL.

This chain joins TRBV7-9 and TRBJ2-1; 11 nucleotides align to TRBD2. Trimming removed 0 bases from V and 3 bases from J; junction bases left unmatched: 7. CDR3 size: 18 residues. Germline V lookup: CDR1 SEHNR, CDR2 FQNEAQ (reference sequence). CDR3 sequence reads: CASSLARLAGGLYNEQFF. The CDR3 nucleotides read TGTGCCAGCAGCTTAGCGAGGCTAGCGGGGGGTCTCTACAATGAGCAGTTCTTC.

V and J are TRBV3-1 (or the pseudogene TRBV3-2) and TRBJ1-1; D uncertain. Trimming pared 3 bases from V and 4 bases from J, leaving 12 bases between. The CDR3 covers 14 residues. Looked up from germline, CDR1 is LGHDT and CDR2 is YNNKEL (reference sequence). CDR3: CASSQGSQSTEAFF. The CDR3 DNA sequence: TGTGCCAGCAGCCAGGGGTCCCAGAGCACTGAAGCTTTCTTT.

The genes are TRBV12-3 or TRBV12-4 and TRBJ1-4, with TRBD1 matching over 7 bases. There are 13 residues in the CDR3. Germline trimming cut 6 bases from V and 5 bases from J; bases unmatched to any gene: 3. In nucleotides, the CDR3 is TGTGCCAGCAGGACAGGGAGAAATGAAAAACTGTTTTTT. Translation: CASRTGRNEKLFF.

The rearrangement joins TRBV9 to TRBJ1-5; D is undetermined. Trimming removed 3 bases from V and 4 bases from J, with 11 bases in between. From germline, CDR1 is SGDLS and CDR2 YYNGEE. CDR3 length: 14 residues. In DNA form, the CDR3 reads TGTGCCAGCAGCGCCGGCGGAGTGAATCAGCCCCAGCATTTT. Translating it yields CASSAGGVNQPQHF.

The gene calls are TRBV5-4 and TRBJ1-1; no reliable D call. Trimming took off 4 bases at V and 7 bases at J, with 17 bases between the two ends. The length of the CDR3 is 14 residues. CDR1 SGHNT and CDR2 YYREEE come from the germline V gene (reference sequence). As DNA, the CDR3 is TGTGCCAGCAGCGCTCGGGTTACAGATTTTGAAGCTTTCTTT. Its protein is CASSARVTDFEAFF.

The gene calls are TRBV7-3 and TRBJ2-1, with 7 nucleotides matching TRBD2. The CDR3 spans 15 residues. V lost 5 bases, J lost 2 bases, and 6 bases stayed unmatched. The germline CDR1 and CDR2 sequences are SGHTA and FQGTGA. Here the CDR3 reads CASSPERGAYNEQFF. Written as DNA, the CDR3 is TGTGCCAGCAGCCCGGAGCGGGGTGCCTACAATGAGCAGTTCTTC.